This T cell receptor beta chain appears in the sequencing data of a study of OX40 agonist ivuxolimab in advanced cancers. Study at large: Intravenous ivuxolimab at 0.01 to 10 mg/kg was given to patients every 2 weeks. Previous treatment with anti-PD-1, anti-PD-L1 or anti-CTLA-4 therapy was allowed; about 44% had received some.

Assay: immunoSEQ multiplex PCR; the TCRdb copy retains only in-frame clones and omits some. The sample has 80,000 to 100,000 clones; less than 95% are singletons. Baseline, cycle 4 day 1, and cycle 7 day 1 were the blood sampling points. The receptor comes from an adult with an advanced solid tumor such as melanoma, head and neck, liver or kidney cancer. The sample consisted of CD4+ or CD8+ T cells sorted from blood, taken in a trial of the OX40 agonist ivuxolimab.

This chain's CDR3 is CASSIIPPTDTQYF. The CDR3 nucleotides are TGTGCCAGTAGTATTATTCCCCCCACAGATACGCAGTATTTT. This chain connects TRBV19 to TRBJ2-3; D is ambiguous. Trimming pared 3 bases from V and 2 bases from J, leaving 9 bases between. In germline, CDR1 is LNHDA, CDR2 SQIVND (reference sequence). The CDR3 covers 14 residues. The full variable domain, its missing parts supplied by reference TRBV19 and TRBJ2-3, is DGGITQSPKYLFRKEGQNVTLSCEQNLNHDAMYWYRQDPGQGLRLIYYSQIVNDFQKGDIAEGYSVSREKKESFPLTVTSAQKNPTAFYLCASSIIPPTDTQYFGPGTRLTVL.